Reported below is one T cell receptor (beta chain). What it binds is unknown. This entry comes from a study of early T cells in non-severe SARS-CoV-2 infection. Study overall: Unsorted whole blood bulk RNA was sequenced, with unpaired chains.

Researchers attached unique molecular identifiers to individual cDNA molecules. TCRdb re-derived calls from the 5' RACE reads in MiXCR, one entry per CDR3 protein. The table records over 70,000 distinct CDR3 sequences, around 14% of them present only once. Study results and caveats: VDJdb matching favored anti-spike CD8 responses, missing private and CD4 specificities.

The TCR originated in an adult who was a healthcare worker with PCR-confirmed SARS-CoV-2 infection or an uninfected control (not recorded which). Sequencing was performed on whole blood.

The CDR3 here is CASRSGQGSSYEQYF. As DNA, the CDR3 is TGTGCCAGCAGGAGCGGACAGGGATCGTCCTACGAGCAGTACTTC. The rearrangement links TRBV27 to TRBJ2-7; 8 bases align to TRBD1. Germline trimming cut 6 bases from V and 1 base from J; bases unmatched to any gene: 8. The germline V gene encodes CDR1 MNHEY and CDR2 SMNVEV (reference sequence). This CDR3 has 15 amino acids.